This TCR beta chain was identified during a study of blood T cell repertoires in COVID-19. Measured with immunoSEQ multiplex PCR; TCRdb has only the in-frame clones, and not every one. Of 250,000 to 350,000 clones listed, 75% to 90% were seen once; the top ten hold roughly 2.3%. This clone was recorded once. V was trimmed by 4 bases and J by 7 bases, leaving 11 bases between them. Germline V lookup: CDR1 MDHEN, CDR2 SYDVKM. This CDR3 has 14 amino acids. This receptor was obtained from a man younger than 30 with active or convalescent COVID-19. Sequenced: peripheral blood. This sequence joins TRBV28 and TRBJ1-6; D remains ambiguous. CDR3 DNA sequence: TGTGCCAGCAGTTACCACCAGGAAAATTCACCCCTCCACTTT. It encodes CASSYHQENSPLHF.